This TCR beta chain was sequenced in a study of shared clonotypes between healthy human individuals. In the study overall: CD8 memory received one plate per donor, CD8 naive two, CD4 memory three and CD4 naive three.

Repertoires were generated with immunoSEQ multiplex PCR, while TCRdb's copy carries only in-frame clones and drops some. The data hold around 2,100,000 clones, with approximately 95% observed a single time. As defined, naive CD8 cells were CD45RO-negative and positively selected for CCR7, with terminally differentiated effector memory CD45RA+ cells excluded. The CDR3 is made up of 16 amino acids. Looked up from germline, CDR1 is MNHEY and CDR2 is SMNVEV (reference sequence). Trimming at V came to 5 bases and at J to 7 bases, leaving 16 bases not matched to a gene. The source is a man in his late teens or twenties in good health. Sequencing used naive CD8+ T cells sorted from blood. The chain carries TRBV27 and TRBJ2-7, with 8 positions matching TRBD1. The chain's CDR3 is CASSPIGGTGLGEQYF. The CDR3 DNA is TGTGCCAGCAGTCCCATCGGCGGGACAGGCCTGGGGGAGCAGTACTTC.